The rows below give T cell receptor beta chains drawn from one sample of a study of T cell responses to AZD1222 COVID-19 vaccine. Sequencing was performed with immunoSEQ multiplex PCR; in TCRdb, only in-frame clones are kept and a portion is missing. The table has about 160,000 clones, more than 90% seen once. This specimen was peripheral blood, taken 28 days after the second AZD1222 dose. Receptor source: an adult who received the AZD1222 COVID-19 vaccine. Each CDR3 is given without its conserved first and last residue.

v_call: TRBV28
cdr3_aa: ASSLPGLAVYEQY

v_call: TRBV18
cdr3_aa: ASSPRGDSNQPQH

v_call: TRBV6-6
cdr3_aa: ASSPGQGNGNTIY

v_call: TRBV25-1
cdr3_aa: ASSESWGNTEAF

v_call: TRBV4-1
cdr3_aa: ASSQDFGTDTQY

v_call: TRBV5-1
cdr3_aa: ASSFDRTLNYGYT

v_call: TRBV18
cdr3_aa: ASSPWKARNGYT

v_call: TRBV5-6
cdr3_aa: ASSLGTPGELF

v_call: TRBV5-5
cdr3_aa: ASSPRTDSGNTIY

v_call: TRBV28
cdr3_aa: ASGVRQVSQPQH

v_call: TRBV10-3
cdr3_aa: AISTGEGDQPQH

v_call: TRBV5-6
cdr3_aa: ASSRRLGSSYEQY

v_call: TRBV12-3/TRBV12-4
cdr3_aa: ASRQIGGYGYT

v_call: TRBV18
cdr3_aa: ASSPSGGLEGYT

v_call: TRBV5-1
cdr3_aa: ASSSDAVSYEQY

v_call: TRBV7-7
cdr3_aa: ASSFGPGTYEQY

v_call: TRBV30
cdr3_aa: AWIGPRASNYGYT

v_call: TRBV27
cdr3_aa: ASSPSPFGESEQY

v_call: TRBV13
cdr3_aa: ASSLEGSSESPLH

v_call: TRBV27
cdr3_aa: ASTTVGDSSNSPLH

v_call: TRBV25-1
cdr3_aa: ASSQSWEPPMNTEAF

v_call: TRBV5-1
cdr3_aa: ASSLDSDPGDTQY

v_call: TRBV5-6
cdr3_aa: ASSLAGGVHEQY

v_call: TRBV29-1
cdr3_aa: SVDQLTANEQF

v_call: TRBV7-8
cdr3_aa: ASSIRGIPNTEAF

v_call: TRBV5-1
cdr3_aa: ASKGTASREQY

v_call: TRBV5-6
cdr3_aa: ASSWSGQEQETQY

v_call: TRBV21-1
cdr3_aa: ASSTMSPGELF

v_call: TRBV5-1
cdr3_aa: ASSLATGPGTSEQF

v_call: TRBV10-3
cdr3_aa: AISESRFTGLQMNSPLH

v_call: TRBV15
cdr3_aa: ATSRLNSPLH

v_call: TRBV28
cdr3_aa: ASSLEGVAKNIQY

v_call: TRBV7-9
cdr3_aa: ASSFGGRPLEQY

v_call: TRBV18
cdr3_aa: ASSPPGNQPQH

v_call: TRBV4-1
cdr3_aa: ASSQAWDRVIVYGYT

v_call: TRBV18
cdr3_aa: ASSPTGQYGYT

v_call: TRBV11-3
cdr3_aa: ASSPRGGLPGYT

v_call: TRBV21-1
cdr3_aa: ASSKVWVTEISGNTIY

v_call: TRBV3-1/TRBV3-2
cdr3_aa: ASSLLAGFTDTQY

v_call: TRBV13
cdr3_aa: ASSSRGRGGTEAF

v_call: TRBV6-5
cdr3_aa: ASSYSIRDTEAF

v_call: TRBV3-1/TRBV3-2
cdr3_aa: ASSQDSGSGELF

v_call: TRBV29-1
cdr3_aa: SVEDGISGNTIY

v_call: TRBV7-3
cdr3_aa: ASSLALGEQF

v_call: TRBV7-2
cdr3_aa: ASTATLSMSSYEQY

v_call: TRBV10-1
cdr3_aa: ASSEPGGYEQY